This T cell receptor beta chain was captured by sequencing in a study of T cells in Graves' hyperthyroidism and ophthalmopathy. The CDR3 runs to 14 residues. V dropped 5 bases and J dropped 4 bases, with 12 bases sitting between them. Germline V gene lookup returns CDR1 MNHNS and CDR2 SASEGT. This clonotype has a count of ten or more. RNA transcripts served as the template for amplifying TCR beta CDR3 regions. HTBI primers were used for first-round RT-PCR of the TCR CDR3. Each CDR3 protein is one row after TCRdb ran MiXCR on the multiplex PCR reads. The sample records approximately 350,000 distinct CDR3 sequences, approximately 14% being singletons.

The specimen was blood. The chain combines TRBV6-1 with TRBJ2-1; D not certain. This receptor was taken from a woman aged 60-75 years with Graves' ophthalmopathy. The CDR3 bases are TGTGCCAGCAGTTCCCCATTGGAGTACAATGAGCAGTTCTTC. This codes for CASSSPLEYNEQFF.